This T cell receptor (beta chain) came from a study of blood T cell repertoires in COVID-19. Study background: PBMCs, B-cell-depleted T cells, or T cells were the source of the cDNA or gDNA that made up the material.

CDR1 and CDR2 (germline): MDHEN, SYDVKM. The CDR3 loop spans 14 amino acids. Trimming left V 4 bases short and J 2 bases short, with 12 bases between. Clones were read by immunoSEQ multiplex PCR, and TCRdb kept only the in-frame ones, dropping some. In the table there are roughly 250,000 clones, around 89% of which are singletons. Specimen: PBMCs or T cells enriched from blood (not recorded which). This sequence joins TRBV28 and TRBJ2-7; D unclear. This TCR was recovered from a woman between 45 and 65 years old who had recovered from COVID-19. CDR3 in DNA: TGTGCCAGCAGTTCCCCAGGCCAAACCTACGAGCAGTACTTC. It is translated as CASSSPGQTYEQYF.